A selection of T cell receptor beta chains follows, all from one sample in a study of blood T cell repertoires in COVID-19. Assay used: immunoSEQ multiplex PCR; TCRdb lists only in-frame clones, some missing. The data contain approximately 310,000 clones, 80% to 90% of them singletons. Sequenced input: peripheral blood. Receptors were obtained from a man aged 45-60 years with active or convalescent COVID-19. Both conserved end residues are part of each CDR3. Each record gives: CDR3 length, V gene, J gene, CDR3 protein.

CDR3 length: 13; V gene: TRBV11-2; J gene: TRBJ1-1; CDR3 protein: CASSLGQPPEAFF
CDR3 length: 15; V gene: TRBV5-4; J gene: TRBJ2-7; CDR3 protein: CASSWGDRASDEQYF
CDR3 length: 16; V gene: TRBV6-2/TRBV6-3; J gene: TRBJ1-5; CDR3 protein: CASSSRRQGGGQPQHF
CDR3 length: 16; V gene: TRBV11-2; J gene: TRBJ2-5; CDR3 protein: CASSLDRAGERITQYF
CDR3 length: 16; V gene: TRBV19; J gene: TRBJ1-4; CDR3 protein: CASSAGGGPTNEKLFF
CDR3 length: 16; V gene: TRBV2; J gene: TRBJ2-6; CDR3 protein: CASSADKRAGANVLTF
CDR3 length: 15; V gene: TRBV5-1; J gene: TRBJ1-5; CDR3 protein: CASSLNTGGNQPQHF
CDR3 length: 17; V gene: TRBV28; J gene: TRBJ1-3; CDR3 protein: CASSLYDRPLSGNTIYF
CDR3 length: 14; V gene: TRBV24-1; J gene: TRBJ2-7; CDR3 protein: CATSDFREGGEQYF
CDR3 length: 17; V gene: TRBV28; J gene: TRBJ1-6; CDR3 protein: CASSKEGISSYNSPLHF
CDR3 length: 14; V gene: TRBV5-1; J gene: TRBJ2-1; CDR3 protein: CASSLALATNEQFF
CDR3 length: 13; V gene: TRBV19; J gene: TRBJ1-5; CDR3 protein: CASSSTQGEPQHF
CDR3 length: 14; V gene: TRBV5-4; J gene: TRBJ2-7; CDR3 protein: CASSLTSGSDEQYF
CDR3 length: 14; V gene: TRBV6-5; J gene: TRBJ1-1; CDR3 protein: CASSPPWGGTEAFF
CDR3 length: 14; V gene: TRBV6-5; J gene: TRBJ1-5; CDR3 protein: CASAGTGDNQPQHF